Shown below are 11 T cell receptor beta chains from a single sample sequenced in a study of blood T cell repertoires in COVID-19 (dated by TCRdb to 2018 to 2020). Library construction relied on the immunoSEQ multiplex PCR assay. This is the immuneACCESS table as TCRdb keeps it, with only in-frame sequences that have V and J called. A part of the clones is gone; compared with another copy, unresolved V genes explain less than half, and the rest is unexplained. The sample profile shows 20,000 to 30,000 clones; 75% to 90% of them were found once. The ten largest clones represent roughly a fifth of the sample. The sequenced material came from peripheral blood. These TCRs come from a human donor in a cohort sampled during active COVID-19.

The table lists this clone with a few counts. V usage is TRBV5-1 and J usage is TRBJ2-7; D is unclear. There are 11 residues in the CDR3. Trimming cost V 4 bases and J 3 bases, with 5 bases left between them. Germline V gene sequence: CDR1 SGHRS, CDR2 YFSETQ. CDR3 protein: CASSRDYEQYF. As DNA, the CDR3 is TGCGCCAGCAGCCGAGACTACGAGCAGTACTTC.

The rearrangement uses TRBV29-1 and TRBJ2-3; tentatively, D is TRBD2 (7 bases). This CDR3 has 14 residues. CDR1 is SQVTM, CDR2 ANQGSEA, per germline. Trimming cost V 2 bases and J 1 base, with 10 bases left between them. In nucleotides, the CDR3 is TGCAGCGTTGAAAGGGGGGGCGGCACAGATACGCAGTATTTT. Protein sequence: CSVERGGGTDTQYF.

A word on this clone: Germline is not matched at one junction end, which may reflect a read error. The rearrangement links TRBV7-9 to TRBJ2-2; D not resolved. Germline V gene data show CDR1 as SEHNR and CDR2 as FQNEAQ (reference sequence). The CDR3 runs to 15 residues. In DNA, the CDR3 is TGTGCCAGCAGGTTAGGTGGCGGTTCTATGGGGGAGCTGTTTTTT. Amino acids: CASRLGGGSMGELFF.

V usage is TRBV5-5 and J usage is TRBJ2-1; possible D gene TRBD1, 6 bases. Germline lookup yields CDR1 SGHKS and CDR2 YYEKEE (reference sequence). Deletions cut 0 bases from V and 12 bases from J, with 19 bases between. The CDR3 is 15 residues long. The DNA of the CDR3 is TGTGCCAGCAGCTTGGTTGCCCAGGGGCCTGGCGCGCAGTTCTTC. It specifies CASSLVAQGPGAQFF.

The rearrangement joins TRBV15 to TRBJ1-1; 7 bases are a match to TRBD1. Germline V gene data show CDR1 as LNHNV and CDR2 as YYDKDF (reference sequence). J gave up 0 bases and V 0 bases, and 1 base lay outside the gene matches. The CDR3 is 15 amino acids. CDR3 sequence: CATSRDDRVNTEAFF. CDR3 in DNA: TGTGCCACCAGCAGAGATGACAGGGTGAACACTGAAGCTTTCTTT.

CDR3 residues: CASSRPGHGNTIYF. For the CDR3, the DNA is TGTGCCAGCAGTCGTCCGGGACATGGAAACACCATATATTTT. The V gene is TRBV6-5, the J gene TRBJ1-3; tentatively, D is TRBD1 (6 bases). Trimming removed 5 bases from V and 3 bases from J, with 11 bases in between. The CDR3 consists of 14 residues. The germline V gene encodes CDR1 MNHEY and CDR2 SVGAGI.

This chain uses TRBV10-3 with TRBJ1-1; D gene unclear. V was trimmed by 0 bases and J by 4 bases, leaving 9 bases between them. The germline V gene encodes CDR1 ENHRY and CDR2 SYGVKD. The CDR3 runs 14 residues. The CDR3 sequence is CAISESDSATEAFF. CDR3 sequence (DNA): TGTGCCATCAGTGAGTCGGATAGCGCCACTGAAGCTTTCTTT.

This chain uses TRBV6-1 with TRBJ2-5; TRBD2 is a possible D gene (6 bases). V was trimmed by 1 base and J by 5 bases, leaving 14 bases between them. Per the germline V gene, CDR1 is MNHNS and CDR2 is SASEGT. CDR3 length: 15 residues. The CDR3 DNA follows: TGTGCCAGCAGTGAAGATAGCGGCTGGGGGGAGACCCAGTACTTC. It translates to CASSEDSGWGETQYF.

This clone was found a few times. This chain joins TRBV2 and TRBJ1-1; D is ambiguous. Per the germline V gene, CDR1 is SNHLY and CDR2 is FYNNEI. This CDR3 contains 14 residues. V lost 5 bases, J lost 3 bases, and 13 bases lay in between. The CDR3 spells CASSNMVADTEAFF. The CDR3 nucleotides read TGTGCCAGCAGTAACATGGTTGCGGACACTGAAGCTTTCTTT.

For the CDR3, the DNA is TGTGCCAGCAGCCACCGGGACAGGGCTGGGGGGGGCGAGCAGTACTTC. Translated: CASSHRDRAGGGEQYF. The V call is TRBV3-1 (or the pseudogene TRBV3-2), the J call TRBJ2-7, with TRBD1 matching 9 bases. Per the germline V gene, CDR1 is LGHDT and CDR2 is YNNKEL (reference sequence). The CDR3 runs 16 residues. Trimming took 3 bases from V and 6 from J; bases not matched to a gene: 12.

This clone was counted a single time. The genes are TRBV6-5 and TRBJ2-4; D remains unclear. The V gene lost 6 bases and the J gene lost 0 bases, with 9 bases spanning the gap. In germline, CDR1 is MNHEY, CDR2 SVGAGI. This CDR3 is 14 amino acids long. The CDR3 protein is CASSESGAKNIQYF. CDR3 in DNA: TGTGCCAGCAGCGAGTCGGGAGCCAAAAACATTCAGTACTTC.